These 17 T cell receptor beta chains came from one sample sequenced in a study of cytomegalovirus exposure and HLA in healthy donors. Primers: 60 Vbeta forward and 13 Jbeta reverse. The table came from immunoSEQ multiplex PCR; TCRdb's copy has only in-frame clones and leaves some out. The sample consists of 200,000 or so clones, over 75% of them appearing once. The sequenced sample was PBMCs. All receptors derive from a boy aged 2 to 10 in good health and CMV-seronegative.

The chain recombines TRBV2 with TRBJ1-6; D unresolved. Trimming pared 2 bases from V and 7 bases from J, leaving 3 bases between. This CDR3 has 12 amino acids. Germline V gene data show CDR1 as SNHLY and CDR2 as FYNNEI. DNA of the CDR3: TGTGCCAGCAGTGAACAAAATTCACCCCTCCACTTT. Encoded protein: CASSEQNSPLHF.

This rearrangement joins TRBV7-2 to TRBJ1-5; D gene unclear. Germline lookup yields CDR1 SGHTA and CDR2 FQGNSA. Trimming left V 2 bases short and J 2 bases short, with 16 bases between. The CDR3 loop spans 17 amino acids. Written as DNA, the CDR3 is TGTGCCAGCAGCTTATCCGGTGGGAGATATGGCAATCAGCCCCAGCATTTT. Translation gives CASSLSGGRYGNQPQHF.

This clone was seen only once. The chain combines TRBV5-6 with TRBJ1-2; 11 positions agree with TRBD1. There are 13 residues in the CDR3. V lost 5 bases to trimming and J lost 7 bases; unmatched junction nucleotides: 4. Looked up from germline, CDR1 is SGHDT and CDR2 is YYEEEE. CDR3 in amino acids: CASRDRGRGGYTF. CDR3 nucleotide sequence: TGTGCCAGCAGGGACAGGGGGCGGGGTGGCTACACCTTC.

V is TRBV20-1 and J is TRBJ2-7; D remains ambiguous. CDR1 DFQATT and CDR2 SNEGSKA come from the germline V gene (reference sequence). Trimming shortened V by 6 bases and J by 7 bases, and 13 bases separated the two germline ends. This CDR3 is built from 11 residues. CDR3 coding DNA: TGCAGTGCCCTACTTTTCGGGGAGCAGTACTTC. This encodes CSALLFGEQYF.

This clone was seen a single time. V gene TRBV7-2 combines with J gene TRBJ1-5, with 9 bases lining up with TRBD1. Trimming removed 5 bases from V and 5 bases from J; junction bases left unmatched: 7. From germline, CDR1 is SGHTA and CDR2 FQGNSA. The CDR3 has 15 amino acids. In nucleotides, the CDR3 is TGTGCCAGCAGCATTAGGGGACAGGGCCATCAGCCCCAGCATTTT. This encodes CASSIRGQGHQPQHF.

As DNA, the CDR3 is TGTGCCAGCAGTTTATCCCCCCTGACAGGCCCTCCGACCAATGAGCAGTTCTTC. Protein sequence: CASSLSPLTGPPTNEQFF. The chain joins TRBV27 to TRBJ2-1; perhaps TRBD1 as D (6 bases). Germline V CDR1 and CDR2: MNHEY, SMNVEV (reference sequence). CDR3 length: 18 residues. Between the trimmed V and J ends, which lost 0 bases and 6 bases, there was a span of 21 bases.

The chain is built from TRBV13 and TRBJ2-5, with TRBD1 identical over 11 bases. The CDR3 runs 18 residues. V was clipped by 5 bases and J by 4 bases; unmatched bases: 15. Germline assignment: CDR1 PRHDT and CDR2 FYEKMQ (reference sequence). The CDR3 DNA reads as TGTGCCAGCAGCCCACGGACAGGGGGCAAGAGTGAGATAGAGACCCAGTACTTC. Amino acids: CASSPRTGGKSEIETQYF.

V usage is TRBV2 and J usage is TRBJ1-2; unclear D gene. The CDR3 consists of 11 residues. Germline-derived CDR1 and CDR2 are SNHLY and FYNNEI. Trimming took off 4 bases at V and 7 bases at J, with 7 bases between the two ends. The CDR3, as DNA: TGTGCCAGCAGTGGAGGGCTTGGCTACACCTTC. Residues: CASSGGLGYTF.

The chain combines TRBV7-9 with TRBJ2-5, with TRBD1 matching 7 bases. The J call may be wrong; the DNA end is better matched by TRBJ2-7. The length of the CDR3 is 15 residues. Germline lookup yields CDR1 SEHNR and CDR2 FQNEAQ (reference sequence). CDR3 bases: TGTGCCAGCAGCTTAGGTTCAGGGGGATCCTACGAGCAGTACTTC. Amino acid sequence: CASSLGSGGSYEQYF.

The chain joins TRBV7-9 to TRBJ1-1, with D maybe TRBD1 (6 bases). The CDR3 sequence is 13 residues long. Germline CDR1 reads SEHNR; CDR2 reads FQNEAQ (reference sequence). The V end was cut by 1 base, the J end by 4 bases, with 7 bases between. The DNA for the CDR3 is TGTGCCAGCAGCTTAGAACAGGGCACTGAAGCTTTCTTT. Encoded protein: CASSLEQGTEAFF.

This clone was seen only a few times. This rearrangement joins TRBV27 to TRBJ2-7; 7 bases line up with TRBD1. V lost 3 bases, J lost 1 base, and 0 bases stayed unmatched. The length of the CDR3 is 13 residues. Germline V gene lookup returns CDR1 MNHEY and CDR2 SMNVEV (reference sequence). This CDR3 reads CASSLGQSYEQYF. The CDR3 bases are TGTGCCAGCAGTTTGGGACAGTCCTACGAGCAGTACTTC.

This chain uses TRBV2 with TRBJ2-1; 9 bases map to TRBD1. The germline gives CDR1 SNHLY, CDR2 FYNNEI. V was clipped by 8 bases and J by 3 bases; unmatched bases: 5. The CDR3 consists of 14 residues. CDR3 residues: CASRGTGIYNEQFF. The DNA for the CDR3 is TGTGCCAGCCGAGGGACAGGGATCTACAATGAGCAGTTCTTC. The entire variable domain, with the rest obtained from reference TRBV2 and TRBJ2-1, is as follows: EPEVTQTPSHQVTQMGQEVILRCVPISNHLYFYWYRQILGQKVEFLVSFYNNEISEKSEIFDDQFSVERPDGSNFTLKIRSTKLEDSAMYFCASRGTGIYNEQFFGPGTRLTVL.

This clone showed up just once. This sequence joins TRBV6-6 and TRBJ2-1; D may be TRBD2 (6 bases). The CDR3 is made up of 15 amino acids. With 2 bases removed from V and 2 bases from J, the gap between germline ends came to 10 bases. Looked up from germline, CDR1 is MNHNY and CDR2 is SVGAGI (reference sequence). CDR3 nucleotides: TGTGCCAGCAGTTACGCCCGGGGGACCTACAATGAGCAGTTCTTC. Protein sequence: CASSYARGTYNEQFF.

The chain recombines TRBV29-1 with TRBJ2-5, with 13 bases that match TRBD2. Per the germline V gene, CDR1 is SQVTM and CDR2 is ANQGSEA. V lost 5 bases, J lost 2 bases, and 8 bases stayed unmatched. The CDR3 loop spans 16 amino acids. The CDR3: CSVTPGLAGAQETQYF. CDR3 in DNA: TGCAGCGTTACCCCCGGACTAGCGGGGGCTCAAGAGACCCAGTACTTC.

The V gene is TRBV7-9, the J gene TRBJ2-7; possible D gene TRBD1, 6 bases. CDR3 length equals 13 residues. CDR1 is SEHNR, CDR2 FQNEAQ, per germline (reference sequence). The V and J ends lost 2 bases and 6 bases respectively, with 11 bases between them. DNA for the CDR3: TGTGCCAGCAGCTTAAAGACAGGAGGCGAGCAGTACTTC. Translated: CASSLKTGGEQYF.

This chain links TRBV7-2 with TRBJ1-5, with 7 positions matching TRBD1. CDR3 length: 16 amino acids. The V and J ends lost 4 bases and 2 bases, in that order; junction bases with no gene match: 8. Germline CDR1 SGHTA, CDR2 FQGNSA. The DNA for the CDR3 is TGTGCCAGCAGCTCGACAGGGCCTTGGGGCAATCAGCCCCAGCATTTT. This encodes CASSSTGPWGNQPQHF.

This clone was seen a handful of times. The chain recombines TRBV10-2 with TRBJ2-3; 8 bases fit TRBD2. V shed 6 bases, J shed 5 bases, and the junction held 4 bases outside the gene matches. Germline CDR1 is WSHSY and CDR2 is SAAADI. This CDR3 has 13 amino acids. The CDR3 DNA reads TGCGCCAGCAGACGGGGGGGCCAAGATACGCAGTATTTT. It specifies CASRRGGQDTQYF.